Shown below are 26 T cell receptor beta chains from a single sample sequenced in a study of shared clonotypes between healthy human individuals. TCRdb's copy holds only in-frame clones and misses some; the assay was immunoSEQ multiplex PCR. The data contain some 2 million clones, 95% of them singletons. Sample: naive CD4+ T cells sorted from blood. Noted subset: CD45RA+ positively selected. These TCRs come from a young man in good health.

V gene TRBV7-6 combines with J gene TRBJ2-5; weak D call: TRBD2 (7 bases). Germline V lookup: CDR1 SGHVS, CDR2 FNYEAQ. CDR3 length: 15 residues. With 8 bases removed from V and 1 base from J, the gap between germline ends came to 17 bases. CDR3 DNA: TGTGCCAGCTCAGGGGCAGCGGGGAGCCAAGAGACCCAGTACTTC. This encodes CASSGAAGSQETQYF.

V usage is TRBV25-1 and J usage is TRBJ1-1, with D possibly matching TRBD1 (6 bases). V lost 3 bases and J lost 1, with 21 bases in between. The CDR3 has 18 amino acids. Germline V lookup: CDR1 MGHDK, CDR2 SYGVNS. The CDR3 loop reads CASSDSLRRGGSNTEAFF. The CDR3 DNA reads as TGTGCCAGCAGTGACTCCTTAAGGAGGGGGGGTTCGAACACTGAAGCTTTCTTT.

Regarding this clone: The same CDR3 arises from other DNA sequences in this sample as well. V usage is TRBV9 and J usage is TRBJ1-1; perhaps TRBD1 as D (5 bases). Germline CDR1 and CDR2: SGDLS and YYNGEE. CDR3 length equals 13 residues. The V and J ends lost 2 bases and 0 bases respectively, with 5 bases between them. Written as DNA, the CDR3 is TGTGCCAGCAGCGTCAGGGTGAACACTGAAGCTTTCTTT. This gives the protein CASSVRVNTEAFF. The full variable domain, completed using reference TRBV9 and TRBJ1-1, is DSGVTQTPKHLITATGQRVTLRCSPRSGDLSVYWYQQSLDQGLQFLIQYYNGEERAKGNILERFSAQQFPDLHSELNLSSLELGDSALYFCASSVRVNTEAFFGQGTRLTVV.

The chain carries TRBV12-5 and TRBJ2-1; the match to TRBD2 covers 11 bases. V shed 7 bases, J shed 6 bases, and the junction held 5 bases outside the gene matches. Germline V gene lookup returns CDR1 LGHNT and CDR2 FRNRAP. The CDR3 runs 14 residues. The CDR3 reads CASAISGGANEQFF. For the CDR3, the DNA is TGTGCTAGTGCAATTAGCGGGGGGGCCAATGAGCAGTTCTTC.

The chain carries TRBV5-1 and TRBJ2-1; tentatively, D is TRBD1 (5 bases). CDR1 and CDR2 (germline): SGHRS, YFSETQ. Trimming removed 0 bases from V and 2 bases from J, with 9 bases in between. This CDR3 contains 15 residues. This CDR3 is CASSLGQSPYNEQFF. CDR3 sequence (DNA): TGCGCCAGCAGCTTGGGACAGTCACCCTACAATGAGCAGTTCTTC.

V gene TRBV28 combines with J gene TRBJ2-1; D is unclear. V was trimmed by 7 bases and J by 14 bases, leaving 18 bases between them. Per the germline V gene, CDR1 is MDHEN and CDR2 is SYDVKM. This CDR3 is built from 12 residues. The CDR3 loop is CASKVTAGSEFF. The CDR3 DNA sequence: TGTGCCAGCAAGGTCACGGCCGGCTCGGAGTTCTTC.

This clone is a singleton in its sample. This chain uses TRBV9 with TRBJ2-3; perhaps TRBD1 as D (6 bases). V shed 4 bases and J shed 0 bases, with 12 bases lying between them. CDR1 SGDLS and CDR2 YYNGEE come from the germline V gene. The CDR3 extends over 15 amino acids. Here the CDR3 DNA reads TGTGCCAGCAGCCGGACAGCCACTAGCACAGATACGCAGTATTTT. Translation: CASSRTATSTDTQYF.

The rearrangement links TRBV7-8 to TRBJ1-6, with 8 bases that match TRBD1. J lost 6 bases, V lost 1 base, and 2 bases had no gene match. The germline CDR1 and CDR2 sequences are SGHVS and FQNEAQ. There are 15 residues in the CDR3. This CDR3 is CASSLGGTGNSPLHF. The DNA of the CDR3 is TGTGCCAGCAGCTTAGGGGGGACAGGTAATTCACCCCTCCACTTT.

This clone was recorded once. The chain employs TRBV2 and TRBJ1-1; 10 bases line up with TRBD1. This CDR3 is built from 15 residues. From germline, CDR1 is SNHLY and CDR2 FYNNEI. With 4 bases clipped from V and 4 bases from J, the junction kept 6 bases outside the gene matches. The CDR3, as DNA: TGTGCCAGCAGTGTAGGGACAGGGGTGAGCACTGAAGCTTTCTTT. This codes for CASSVGTGVSTEAFF.

The chain uses TRBV6-5 and TRBJ1-1; D possibly corresponds to TRBD1 (5 bases). CDR3 length: 12 amino acids. Per germline, CDR1 MNHEY and CDR2 SVGAGI. V was cut by 4 bases and J by 7 bases, with 10 bases left in between. The CDR3 DNA reads as TGTGCCAGCAGTTCCCAGGGAGTTGAAGCTTTCTTT. It encodes CASSSQGVEAFF.

The chain couples TRBV11-2 to TRBJ2-3; D is possibly TRBD1 (7 bases). The CDR3 loop spans 17 amino acids. Germline V gene data show CDR1 as SGHAT and CDR2 as FQNNGV. V was clipped by 1 base and J by 0 bases, with 14 bases between them. The CDR3 DNA is TGTGCCAGCAGCTTAGTGACAGGGACTTCAAGCACAGATACGCAGTATTTT. As protein: CASSLVTGTSSTDTQYF. The full variable domain, rest sourced from reference TRBV11-2 and TRBJ2-3, is EAGVAQSPRYKIIEKRQSVAFWCNPISGHATLYWYQQILGQGPKLLIQFQNNGVVDDSQLPKDRFSAERLKGVDSTLKIQPAKLEDSAVYLCASSLVTGTSSTDTQYFGPGTRLTVL.

The chain combines TRBV28 with TRBJ2-7, with unresolved D. Germline CDR1 and CDR2: MDHEN and SYDVKM. This CDR3 has 13 residues. V lost 3 bases and J lost 0, with 6 bases in between. The CDR3 DNA reads TGTGCCAGCAGTTTCGGAAGCTCCTACGAGCAGTACTTC. It encodes CASSFGSSYEQYF.

To note about this clone: This may arise from a read error, as a much more abundant clone is one base away. The chain recombines TRBV6-1 with TRBJ2-7; D uncertain. This CDR3 is 9 amino acids long. CDR1 and CDR2 from the germline V gene are MNHNS and SASEGT. The ends were cut back, 6 bases at V and 3 bases at J, with 0 bases in the middle. CDR3 region: CASSYEQYF. Written as DNA, the CDR3 is TGTGCCAGCAGCTACGAGCAGTACTTC.

The V and J genes are TRBV6-6 and TRBJ1-1; 7 positions match TRBD1. The CDR3 totals 13 residues. Trimming took 1 base from V and 11 from J; bases not matched to a gene: 7. The V gene's germline CDR1 is MNHNY and CDR2 SVGAGI (reference sequence). The CDR3 DNA follows: TGTGCCAGCAGTTACTGGAACAGGGGTGAGGCTTTCTTT. It yields the protein CASSYWNRGEAFF.

The chain employs TRBV7-6 and TRBJ2-1; 8 nucleotides match TRBD2. The CDR3 is 17 residues long. V was pared by 2 bases and J by 6 bases, with 12 bases of the junction left unmatched. From germline, CDR1 is SGHVS and CDR2 FNYEAQ. As DNA, the CDR3 is TGTGCCAGCAGCTTAATCTTGGGTTCGGGACTAGGCAATGAGCAGTTCTTC. Translated: CASSLILGSGLGNEQFF.

This clone was recorded a few times. The chain joins TRBV2 to TRBJ1-4; TRBD1 matches 8 bases. CDR1 SNHLY and CDR2 FYNNEI come from the germline V gene. This CDR3 is 17 amino acids long. Trimming took 2 bases from V and 0 from J; bases not matched to a gene: 5. The CDR3 spells CASSESQGATTNEKLFF. The CDR3 coding sequence is TGTGCCAGCAGTGAAAGTCAGGGGGCCACAACTAATGAAAAACTGTTTTTT.

This chain joins TRBV5-1 and TRBJ2-7; 9 nucleotides align to TRBD1. The CDR3 contains 15 residues. Germline values: CDR1 SGHRS, CDR2 YFSETQ. V dropped 5 bases and J dropped 3; count of bases not matched to a gene: 9. The CDR3 nucleotides are TGCGCCAGCAGGGTAGGGACAGGGTACGGCTACGAGCAGTACTTC. Residues: CASRVGTGYGYEQYF.

This chain uses TRBV29-1 with TRBJ1-1; D is unclear. V shed 3 bases and J shed 6 bases, with 8 bases lying between them. This CDR3 is 11 amino acids long. Germline loops: CDR1 SQVTM, CDR2 ANQGSEA. The CDR3 bases are TGCAGCGTTGATTCGTGGGCTGAAGCTTTCTTT. It translates to CSVDSWAEAFF.

The chain joins TRBV14 to TRBJ1-2; no firm D call. This CDR3 spans 14 amino acids. Germline CDR1 is SGHDN and CDR2 is FVKESK. The V gene lost 0 bases and the J gene lost 7 bases, with 12 bases spanning the gap. This CDR3 reads CASSQDSRVPGYTF. The CDR3 nucleotides are TGTGCCAGCAGCCAAGATAGTAGGGTGCCTGGCTACACCTTC.

The chain couples TRBV11-2 to TRBJ2-7; D gene uncertain. In germline, CDR1 is SGHAT, CDR2 FQNNGV. CDR3 size: 13 residues. The V and J ends lost 2 bases and 3 bases respectively, with 8 bases between them. The CDR3 region is CASSLRDVYEQYF. Written as DNA, the CDR3 is TGTGCCAGCAGCTTAAGGGATGTCTACGAGCAGTACTTC.

A note on this clone: Distinct nucleotide sequences in the sample also encode this CDR3. This rearrangement joins TRBV6-5 to TRBJ2-7; D perhaps matches TRBD2 (7 bases). V lost 0 bases, J lost 2 bases, and 11 bases lay in between. Germline values: CDR1 MNHEY, CDR2 SVGAGI. This CDR3 region has 15 residues. The CDR3 nucleotides are TGTGCCAGCAGTTACTCGTTGGGGGGGCCCTACGAGCAGTACTTC. Encoded protein: CASSYSLGGPYEQYF.

The gene calls are TRBV19 and TRBJ2-7, with D tentatively TRBD2 (7 bases). The CDR3 is 16 amino acids. Germline V gives CDR1 LNHDA, CDR2 SQIVND (reference sequence). V lost 4 bases, J lost 4 bases, and 20 bases lay in between. DNA for the CDR3: TGTGCCAGTAGTACCGCGCTGGACAGCGGGAAGTACGAGCAGTACTTC. Amino acids: CASSTALDSGKYEQYF.

The genes are TRBV11-3 and TRBJ2-3; 8 bases align to TRBD1. Germline values: CDR1 SGHNT, CDR2 YENEEA. Unmatched junction bases numbered 8, after V lost 5 bases and J lost 1 base. The CDR3 length is 16 residues. CDR3 DNA sequence: TGTGCCAGCAGCCCAGGGGGCAAACGGGGCACAGATACGCAGTATTTT. Translating gives CASSPGGKRGTDTQYF.

The CDR3 sequence: CASSLGQGWRHEKLFF. The DNA of the CDR3 is TGTGCCAGCAGCTTAGGACAGGGGTGGAGGCATGAAAAACTGTTTTTT. The gene calls are TRBV7-2 and TRBJ1-4, with 8 nucleotides matching TRBD1. Per the germline V gene, CDR1 is SGHTA and CDR2 is FQGNSA. The CDR3 totals 16 residues. With V trimmed by 1 base and J by 6 bases, 7 bases remained unmatched.

The chain recombines TRBV6-1 with TRBJ1-1; D is undetermined. The V end lost 5 bases, the J end lost 1 base, and 11 bases lay between the germline ends. Germline assignment: CDR1 MNHNS and CDR2 SASEGT. The CDR3 contains 14 residues. This chain's CDR3 is CASSLPFSNTEAFF. The DNA for the CDR3 is TGTGCCAGCAGTCTCCCGTTCTCGAACACTGAAGCTTTCTTT.

The chain recombines TRBV11-2 with TRBJ2-7; D is ambiguous. The length of the CDR3 is 14 residues. Germline loops: CDR1 SGHAT, CDR2 FQNNGV. V dropped 1 base and J dropped 6 bases, with 13 bases sitting between them. CDR3 nucleotides: TGTGCCAGCAGCTTAGGGATTAGAGTTGGCGAGCAGTACTTC. This gives the protein CASSLGIRVGEQYF.